These T cell receptor beta chains were read from a single sample in a study of identical twins. TCRdb reprocessed the 5' RACE reads with MiXCR, giving one entry per CDR3 protein. The sample yields more than 1.5 million distinct CDR3 sequences, about 32% seen once. Sequenced material: cord blood. The receptors were sampled from a newborn girl in good health. CDR3s include the opening cysteine and the closing phenylalanine or tryptophan. The order of the fields is J gene, CDR3 length, clone size, D gene, V gene, CDR3 protein, CDR3 DNA. D genes are given only for firm matches. Only part of the rows carry a size: once, few, many, or a class if the clone is expanded.

TRBJ2-7,14,NA,TRBD2,TRBV7-9,CASGRTSGLNEQYF,TGTGCCAGCGGCCGGACTAGCGGGTTAAACGAGCAGTACTTC
TRBJ2-7,14,few,NA,TRBV5-6,CASSLSRGACEQYF,TGTGCCAGCAGCTTAAGTCGAGGAGCCTGCGAGCAGTACTTC
TRBJ2-5,14,NA,NA,TRBV14,CASSRQEYQETQYF,TGTGCCAGCAGCAGACAGGAGTACCAAGAGACCCAGTACTTC
TRBJ1-5,14,NA,NA,TRBV19,CASSISGFYQPQHF,TGTGCCAGTAGTATTTCGGGCTTTTATCAGCCCCAGCATTTT
TRBJ2-7,14,NA,NA,TRBV11-2,CASSLRGIPYEQYF,TGTGCCAGCAGCCTAAGGGGGATCCCCTACGAGCAGTACTTC
TRBJ2-7,15,few,TRBD2,TRBV5-4,CASSIPGTSSYEQYF,TGTGCCAGCAGCATCCCCGGGACTAGCTCCTACGAGCAGTACTTC
TRBJ2-1,15,NA,NA,TRBV20-1,CSARDYGGSYNEQFF,TGCAGTGCTAGAGATTACGGGGGCTCCTACAACGAGCAGTTCTTC
TRBJ2-3,15,once,TRBD2,TRBV20-1,CSARGNSGSGDTQYF,TGCAGTGCTAGAGGGAATAGCGGGAGCGGAGATACGCAGTATTTT
TRBJ2-1,15,NA,NA,TRBV10-3,CAISEGQPDYNEQFF,TGTGCCATCAGTGAGGGGCAGCCCGATTACAATGAGCAGTTCTTC
TRBJ2-7,17,NA,TRBD2,TRBV28,CASSGHWTSGSPYEQYF,TGTGCCAGCAGCGGACACTGGACTAGCGGGAGCCCCTACGAGCAGTACTTC
TRBJ1-2,14,few,NA,TRBV30,CAWSVQGAYYGYTF,TGTGCCTGGAGTGTGCAGGGAGCCTACTATGGCTACACCTTC
TRBJ1-6,13,few,TRBD1,TRBV20-1,CSARRTGRSPLHF,TGCAGTGCTAGAAGGACAGGCCGGTCACCCCTCCACTTT
TRBJ1-1,11,NA,NA,TRBV29-1,CSSRTSTEAFF,TGCAGCTCCCGGACCAGCACTGAAGCTTTCTTT
TRBJ1-2,17,NA,TRBD1,TRBV27,CASTAAYRARGKDGYTF,TGTGCCAGCACCGCTGCATACCGTGCCAGGGGGAAGGATGGCTACACCTTC
TRBJ1-5,13,NA,NA,TRBV20-1,CSARGQLGQPQHF,TGCAGTGCTAGAGGACAGCTGGGTCAGCCCCAGCATTTT
TRBJ2-2,18,few,NA,TRBV25-1,CASSEFWEVAENTGELFF,TGTGCCAGCAGTGAATTTTGGGAAGTAGCGGAGAACACCGGGGAGCTGTTTTTT
TRBJ2-1,13,few,TRBD2,TRBV7-8,CATFPGTNNEQFF,TGTGCCACCTTCCCCGGGACTAACAATGAGCAGTTCTTC
TRBJ2-3,15,few,NA,TRBV5-1,CASSLAFGVTDTQYF,TGCGCCAGCAGCTTGGCCTTCGGAGTCACAGATACGCAGTATTTT
TRBJ2-7,15,NA,NA,TRBV5-4,CASSPEQGPYYEQYF,TGTGCCAGCAGCCCCGAACAGGGTCCCTACTACGAGCAGTACTTC
TRBJ2-3,13,few,NA,TRBV7-9,CASARLGTDTQYF,TGTGCCAGCGCCAGACTAGGCACAGATACGCAGTATTTT
TRBJ1-6,16,NA,TRBD1,TRBV20-1,CSARAKGAHWLGPLHF,TGCAGTGCTAGAGCCAAGGGGGCGCATTGGTTGGGACCCCTCCACTTT
TRBJ2-1,15,NA,TRBD1,TRBV28,CASIHRDRVNNEQFF,TGTGCCAGCATTCACCGGGACAGGGTGAACAATGAGCAGTTCTTC
TRBJ2-1,11,few,NA,TRBV7-9,CASSLTGVQFF,TGTGCCAGCAGTTTGACGGGAGTGCAGTTCTTC
TRBJ2-7,14,NA,NA,TRBV27,CASSSSLGINEQYF,TGTGCCAGCAGTTCTTCATTGGGGATCAATGAGCAGTACTTC
TRBJ1-2,17,few,NA,TRBV9,CASSVGARRGYDYGYTF,TGTGCCAGCAGCGTAGGCGCAAGGAGGGGGTATGACTATGGCTACACCTTC
TRBJ2-5,17,NA,TRBD2,TRBV10-3,CAISEGIGLAGEETQYF,TGTGCCATCAGTGAGGGTATAGGTCTAGCGGGAGAAGAGACCCAGTACTTC
TRBJ1-1,12,NA,NA,TRBV7-9,CASSLGSREAFF,TGTGCCAGCAGCTTAGGAAGTCGGGAAGCTTTCTTT
TRBJ2-2,16,NA,NA,TRBV20-1,CSARDLGLVNTGELFF,TGCAGTGCTAGAGATCTAGGCCTAGTGAACACCGGGGAGCTGTTTTTT
TRBJ2-5,15,NA,TRBD1,TRBV29-1,CSVESPDRGGETQYF,TGCAGCGTTGAATCTCCGGACAGGGGAGGAGAGACCCAGTACTTC
TRBJ2-3,17,NA,TRBD2,TRBV20-1,CSATRTSGGFSTDTQYF,TGCAGTGCTACAAGGACTAGCGGGGGGTTTTCCACAGATACGCAGTATTTT
TRBJ1-2,12,NA,NA,TRBV3-1,CASSQDSRLYTF,TGTGCCAGCAGCCAAGATAGCCGCCTCTACACCTTC
TRBJ2-1,14,NA,TRBD1,TRBV28,CASSPGQSQETQFF,TGTGCCAGCAGCCCGGGACAGAGCCAAGAGACCCAGTTCTTC
TRBJ1-2,15,NA,TRBD1,TRBV27,CASSYAGQGVYGYTF,TGTGCCAGCAGCTACGCGGGGCAGGGGGTCTATGGCTACACCTTC
TRBJ1-1,16,NA,TRBD1,TRBV18,CASSPNLQGVNTEAFF,TGTGCCAGCTCACCTAACCTTCAGGGGGTGAACACTGAAGCTTTCTTT
TRBJ2-7,14,few,NA,TRBV5-1,CASSLRQPSYEQYF,TGCGCCAGCAGCTTGAGACAGCCCTCCTACGAGCAGTACTTC
TRBJ2-3,14,NA,NA,TRBV4-2,CASSQGVPGDTQYF,TGTGCCAGCAGCCAAGGGGTTCCGGGAGATACGCAGTATTTT
TRBJ2-1,17,few,TRBD2,TRBV7-2,CASSLANSGTSRNEQFF,TGTGCCAGCAGCTTAGCGAATTCGGGGACTAGCCGTAATGAGCAGTTCTTC